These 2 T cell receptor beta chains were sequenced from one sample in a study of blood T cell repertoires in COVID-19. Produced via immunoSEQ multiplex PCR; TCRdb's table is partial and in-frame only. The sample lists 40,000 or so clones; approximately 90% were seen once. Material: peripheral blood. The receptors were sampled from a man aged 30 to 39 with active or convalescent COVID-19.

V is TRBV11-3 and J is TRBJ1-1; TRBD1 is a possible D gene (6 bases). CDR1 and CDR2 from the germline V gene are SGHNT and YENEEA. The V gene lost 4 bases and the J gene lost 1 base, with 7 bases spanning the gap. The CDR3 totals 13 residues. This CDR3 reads CASSSTGNTEAFF. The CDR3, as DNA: TGTGCCAGCAGCTCGACAGGGAACACTGAAGCTTTCTTT.

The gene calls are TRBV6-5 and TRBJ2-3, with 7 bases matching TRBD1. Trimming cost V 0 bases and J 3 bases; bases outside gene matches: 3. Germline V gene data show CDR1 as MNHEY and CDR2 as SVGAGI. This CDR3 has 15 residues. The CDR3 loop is CASSYSGQRTDTQYF. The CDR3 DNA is TGTGCCAGCAGTTACTCGGGACAGAGGACAGATACGCAGTATTTT.